These T cell receptor beta chains were read from a single sample in a study of OX40 agonist ivuxolimab in advanced cancers. Sequencing was performed with immunoSEQ multiplex PCR; in TCRdb, only in-frame clones are kept and a portion is missing. This sample has tens of thousands of clones, with approximately 89% found just once. Here the sequenced sample was CD4+ or CD8+ T cells sorted from blood, taken in a trial of the OX40 agonist ivuxolimab. The receptor set was obtained from an adult with an advanced solid tumor such as melanoma, head and neck, liver or kidney cancer. The CDR3 runs from the conserved cysteine through the conserved F or W. D genes are given only for firm matches. Clone size, where shown, is once, few, many, or a class for clones that have expanded.

v_gene,abundance,d_gene,j_gene,CDR3nt,CDR3aa
TRBV10-2,NA,NA,TRBJ2-3,TGCGCCAGCAGTGAGTCTAGGGGCACAGATACGCAGTATTTT,CASSESRGTDTQYF
TRBV7-3,NA,NA,TRBJ2-5,TGTGCCAGCAGCTTAAACCAGAACGTAGAGACCCAGTACTTC,CASSLNQNVETQYF
TRBV9,NA,NA,TRBJ2-5,TGTGCCAGCAGCACAACAAGGGATCAAGAGACCCAGTACTTC,CASSTTRDQETQYF
TRBV7-9,NA,TRBD1,TRBJ2-7,TGTGCCAGCAGCTTTCTGGGACAGGGATACGAGCAGTACTTC,CASSFLGQGYEQYF
TRBV28,NA,NA,TRBJ1-2,TGTGCCAGCAGTTTGCCAGGGGAGGGCTACACCTTC,CASSLPGEGYTF
TRBV19,NA,TRBD1,TRBJ1-1,TGTGCCAGTAACGATAGACAGGGTAGGACTGAAGCTTTCTTT,CASNDRQGRTEAFF
TRBV6-5,NA,NA,TRBJ2-7,TGTGCCAGCAGTTACTCAACGGCGGGCTACGAGCAGTACTTC,CASSYSTAGYEQYF
TRBV10-2,NA,NA,TRBJ2-1,TGCGCCAGCAGTGAGTCGAAGGGCCGGGGGGCCGGCTACAATGAGCAGTTCTTC,CASSESKGRGAGYNEQFF
TRBV9,NA,TRBD2,TRBJ2-1,TGTGCCAGCAGCCCGGAGAGATTACGGGGGAGGGCCTCCCATGAGCAGTTCTTC,CASSPERLRGRASHEQFF
TRBV19,few,NA,TRBJ2-1,TGTGCCAGTAGTATAAGTCTTTCGCTGAATGAGCAGTTCTTC,CASSISLSLNEQFF